The clone carrying this T cell receptor (beta chain) was seen a handful of times. Its antigen remains unidentified. This record comes from a study of response to subunit inactivated influenza vaccine. General study findings and limits: New T cells are recruited in small numbers by each seasonal influenza vaccination, according to the authors' suggestion.

TCRdb fed the RT-PCR reads into MiXCR, producing one record per CDR3 protein. The top ten clones hold roughly 11% of a sample with 650,000 to 800,000 distinct CDR3 sequences, around 20% of them seen once. Sequenced here: PBMCs from blood, sampled about 5 days after vaccination. This TCR derives from a man aged 45-65 years who received an inactivated influenza vaccine.

The chain's CDR3 is CASSYSISSGEKNIQYF. CDR3 bases: TGTGCCAGCAGTTACTCGATATCTAGCGGAGAAAAAAACATTCAGTACTTC. The chain is built from TRBV6-2 or TRBV6-3 and TRBJ2-4, with TRBD2 matching 7 bases. The CDR3 covers 17 residues. CDR1 is MNHEY, CDR2 SVGEGT, per germline. The J segment lost 4 bases and the V segment lost 0 bases, leaving 9 bases of the junction unmatched.